This TCR beta chain is drawn from a study of T-cell reconstitution after alpha-beta-depleted transplantation in children. Looked up from germline, CDR1 is ENHRY and CDR2 is SYGVKD. V shed 10 bases and J 0 bases; nucleotides not matched to a gene: 5. This CDR3 contains 13 residues. Molecular barcoding with unique molecular identifiers was used for the TCRbeta library. TCRdb reprocessed the PCR reads via MiXCR and lists one record per CDR3 protein. Among about 980,000 distinct CDR3 sequences listed, about 29% were seen once. Study-wide results and limits: It was surviving recipient T cells and thymic progenitors that gave some patients high TCRbeta diversity at day 60. Counts and diversity of T cells one year after transplant came mostly from newly produced T cells. About two months after transplant, alpha-beta T cells reportedly came from several hundred expanded graft clones.

A note on this clonotype: Its antigen remains unknown.

The receptor's source is a boy in the first two years of life who had a stem cell transplant for SCID, so the T cells may come from the graft donor. The chain has TRBV10-3 and TRBJ2-7; 8 nucleotides agree with TRBD1. The starting material was PBMCs, mostly from graft donor cells, obtained 360 days after TCRalphabeta/CD19-depleted stem cell transplant. DNA for the CDR3: TGTGCCACTCAAACAGGGGGCTCCTACGAGCAGTACTTC. Translated: CATQTGGSYEQYF.